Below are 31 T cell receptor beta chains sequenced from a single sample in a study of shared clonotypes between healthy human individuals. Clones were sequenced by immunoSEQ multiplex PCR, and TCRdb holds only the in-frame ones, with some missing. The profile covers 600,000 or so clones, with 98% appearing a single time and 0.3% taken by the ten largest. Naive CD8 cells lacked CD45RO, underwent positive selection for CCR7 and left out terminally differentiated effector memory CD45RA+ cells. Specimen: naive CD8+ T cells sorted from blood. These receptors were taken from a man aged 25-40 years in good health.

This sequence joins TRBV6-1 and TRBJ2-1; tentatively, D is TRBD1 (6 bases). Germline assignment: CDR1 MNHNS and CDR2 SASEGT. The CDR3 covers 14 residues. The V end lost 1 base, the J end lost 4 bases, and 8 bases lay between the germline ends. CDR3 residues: CASSEERGYNEQFF. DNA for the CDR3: TGTGCCAGCAGTGAAGAGAGGGGGTACAATGAGCAGTTCTTC.

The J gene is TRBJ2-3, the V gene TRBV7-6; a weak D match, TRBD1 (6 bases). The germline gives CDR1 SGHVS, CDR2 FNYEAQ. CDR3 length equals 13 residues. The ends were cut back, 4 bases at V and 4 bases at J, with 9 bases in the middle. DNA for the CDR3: TGTGCCAGCAGCTCCACAGGGTCAGATACGCAGTATTTT. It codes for CASSSTGSDTQYF.

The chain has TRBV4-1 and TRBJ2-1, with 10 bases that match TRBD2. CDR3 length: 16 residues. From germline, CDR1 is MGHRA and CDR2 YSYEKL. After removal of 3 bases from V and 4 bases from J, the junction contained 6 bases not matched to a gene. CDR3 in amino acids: CASSQALAGAYNEQFF. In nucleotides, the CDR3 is TGCGCCAGCAGCCAGGCCCTAGCGGGGGCTTACAATGAGCAGTTCTTC.

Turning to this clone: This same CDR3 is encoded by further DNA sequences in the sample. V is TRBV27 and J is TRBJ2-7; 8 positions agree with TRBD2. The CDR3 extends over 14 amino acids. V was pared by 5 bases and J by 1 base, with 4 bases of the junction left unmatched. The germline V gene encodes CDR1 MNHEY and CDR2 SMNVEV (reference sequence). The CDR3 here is CASSRGGESYEQYF. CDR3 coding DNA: TGTGCCAGCAGTCGGGGGGGAGAGTCCTACGAGCAGTACTTC.

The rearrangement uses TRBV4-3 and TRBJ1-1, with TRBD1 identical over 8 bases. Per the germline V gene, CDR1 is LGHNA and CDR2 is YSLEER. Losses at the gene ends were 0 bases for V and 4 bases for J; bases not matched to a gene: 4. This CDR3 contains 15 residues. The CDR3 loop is CASSQDRQGATEAFF. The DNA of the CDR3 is TGCGCCAGCAGCCAAGATCGGCAGGGGGCCACTGAAGCTTTCTTT.

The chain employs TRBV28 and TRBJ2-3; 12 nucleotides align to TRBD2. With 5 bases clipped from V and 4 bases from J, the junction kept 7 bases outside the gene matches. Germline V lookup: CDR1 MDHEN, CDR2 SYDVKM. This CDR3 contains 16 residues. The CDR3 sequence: CASSPTSGRDPDTQYF. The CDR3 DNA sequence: TGTGCCAGCAGTCCGACTAGCGGGAGAGACCCAGATACGCAGTATTTT.

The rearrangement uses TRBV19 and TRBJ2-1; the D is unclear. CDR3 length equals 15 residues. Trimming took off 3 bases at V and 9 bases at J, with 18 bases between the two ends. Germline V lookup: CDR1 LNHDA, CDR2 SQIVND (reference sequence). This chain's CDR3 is CASSIDLTNGREQFF. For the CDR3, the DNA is TGTGCCAGTAGTATTGACTTAACGAACGGTCGTGAGCAGTTCTTC.

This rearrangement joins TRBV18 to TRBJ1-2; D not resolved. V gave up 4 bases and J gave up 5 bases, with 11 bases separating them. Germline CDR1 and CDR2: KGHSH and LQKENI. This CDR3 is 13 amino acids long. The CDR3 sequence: CASSQANRYGYTF. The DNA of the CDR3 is TGTGCCAGCTCACAAGCAAATAGATATGGCTACACCTTC.

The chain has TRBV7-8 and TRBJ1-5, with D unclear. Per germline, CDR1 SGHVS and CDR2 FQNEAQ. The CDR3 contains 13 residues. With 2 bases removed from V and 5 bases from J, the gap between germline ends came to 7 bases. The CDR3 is CASSLLPDQPQHF. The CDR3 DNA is TGTGCCAGCAGCTTATTACCAGATCAGCCCCAGCATTTT.

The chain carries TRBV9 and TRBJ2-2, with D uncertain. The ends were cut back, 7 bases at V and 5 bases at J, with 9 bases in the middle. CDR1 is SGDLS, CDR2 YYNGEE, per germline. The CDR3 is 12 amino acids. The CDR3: CASLGLTGELFF. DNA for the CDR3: TGTGCCAGCCTAGGGCTTACCGGGGAGCTGTTTTTT. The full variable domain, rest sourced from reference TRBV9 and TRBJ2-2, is DSGVTQTPKHLITATGQRVTLRCSPRSGDLSVYWYQQSLDQGLQFLIQYYNGEERAKGNILERFSAQQFPDLHSELNLSSLELGDSALYFCASLGLTGELFFGEGSRLTVL.

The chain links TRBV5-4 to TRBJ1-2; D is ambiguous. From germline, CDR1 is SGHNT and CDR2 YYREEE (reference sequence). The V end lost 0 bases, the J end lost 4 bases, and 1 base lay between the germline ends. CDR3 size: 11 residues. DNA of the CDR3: TGTGCCAGCAGCTTGGGCTATGGCTACACCTTC. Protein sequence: CASSLGYGYTF.

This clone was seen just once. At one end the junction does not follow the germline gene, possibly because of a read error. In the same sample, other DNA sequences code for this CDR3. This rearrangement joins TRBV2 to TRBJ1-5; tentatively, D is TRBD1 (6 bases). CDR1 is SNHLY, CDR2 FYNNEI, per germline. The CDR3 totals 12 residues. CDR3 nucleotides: TGTGCCAGCAGCGAAGGGGGTGAGCCCCAGCATTTT. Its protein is CASSEGGEPQHF.

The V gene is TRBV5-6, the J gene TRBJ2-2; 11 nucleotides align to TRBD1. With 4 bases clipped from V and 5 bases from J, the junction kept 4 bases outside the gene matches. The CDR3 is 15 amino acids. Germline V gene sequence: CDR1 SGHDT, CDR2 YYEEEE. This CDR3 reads CASSPGQGVTGELFF. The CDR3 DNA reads TGTGCCAGCAGCCCGGGACAGGGGGTGACCGGGGAGCTGTTTTTT. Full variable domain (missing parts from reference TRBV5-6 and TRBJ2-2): DAGVTQSPTHLIKTRGQQVTLRCSPKSGHDTVSWYQQALGQGPQFIFQYYEEEERQRGNFPDRFSGHQFPNYSSELNVNALLLGDSALYLCASSPGQGVTGELFFGEGSRLTVL.

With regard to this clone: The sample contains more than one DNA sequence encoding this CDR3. The DNA of the CDR3 is TGTGCCAGCAGTGATTGGGGCTACGAGCAGTACTTC. Its translation is CASSDWGYEQYF. The rearrangement links TRBV6-1 to TRBJ2-7; unclear D gene. This CDR3 is 12 amino acids long. V lost 3 bases to trimming and J lost 3 bases, with 6 bases between them. Germline V gives CDR1 MNHNS, CDR2 SASEGT.

The CDR3 bases are TGTGCTAGTGGTTTGGACGGACAGGGGGCGATTGAGCAGTTCTTC. It codes for CASGLDGQGAIEQFF. This sequence joins TRBV12-5 and TRBJ2-1; 11 bases align to TRBD1. V lost 1 base and J lost 9; bases outside the gene matches: 5. Germline assignment: CDR1 LGHNT and CDR2 FRNRAP. The CDR3 spans 15 residues. Complete variable domain (other parts from reference TRBV12-5 and TRBJ2-1): DARVTQTPRHKVTEMGQEVTMRCQPILGHNTVFWYRQTMMQGLELLAYFRNRAPLDDSGMPKDRFSAEMPDATLATLKIQPSEPRDSAVYFCASGLDGQGAIEQFFGPGTRLTVL.

The CDR3 loop reads CASSFSRDIGNEQFF. CDR3 nucleotide sequence: TGTGCCAGCAGCTTCAGCCGGGACATCGGAAATGAGCAGTTCTTC. The V gene is TRBV7-6, the J gene TRBJ2-1; possible D gene TRBD1, 6 bases. The length of the CDR3 is 15 residues. CDR1 and CDR2 (germline): SGHVS, FNYEAQ. The ends were cut back, 3 bases at V and 7 bases at J, with 16 bases in the middle.

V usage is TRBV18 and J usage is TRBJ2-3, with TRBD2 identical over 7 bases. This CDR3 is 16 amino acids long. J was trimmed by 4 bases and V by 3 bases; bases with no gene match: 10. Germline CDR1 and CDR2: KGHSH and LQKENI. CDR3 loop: CASSPYGSGLADTQYF. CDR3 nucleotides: TGTGCCAGCTCACCGTACGGTAGCGGGTTAGCAGATACGCAGTATTTT.

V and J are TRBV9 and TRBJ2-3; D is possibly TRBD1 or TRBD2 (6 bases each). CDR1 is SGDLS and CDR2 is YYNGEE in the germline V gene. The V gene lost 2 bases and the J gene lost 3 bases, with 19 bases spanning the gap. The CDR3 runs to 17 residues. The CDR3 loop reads CASSVLEGGSWTDTQYF. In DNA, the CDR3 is TGTGCCAGCAGCGTCCTCGAGGGGGGTAGTTGGACAGATACGCAGTATTTT.

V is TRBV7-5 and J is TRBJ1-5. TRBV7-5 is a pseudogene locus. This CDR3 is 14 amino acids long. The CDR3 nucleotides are TGTGCCAGAAGCTTTGGAGGCTGGCATCAGCCCCAGCATTTT. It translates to CARSFGGWHQPQHF.

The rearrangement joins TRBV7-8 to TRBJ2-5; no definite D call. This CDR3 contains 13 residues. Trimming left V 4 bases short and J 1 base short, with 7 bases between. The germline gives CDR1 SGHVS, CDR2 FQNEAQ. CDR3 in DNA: TGTGCCAGCAGCTCATGGCCCCAAGAGACCCAGTACTTC. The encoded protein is CASSSWPQETQYF.

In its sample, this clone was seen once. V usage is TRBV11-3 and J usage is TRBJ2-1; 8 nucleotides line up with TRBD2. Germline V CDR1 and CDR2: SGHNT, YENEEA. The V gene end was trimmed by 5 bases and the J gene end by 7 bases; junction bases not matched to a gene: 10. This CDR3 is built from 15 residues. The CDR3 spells CASSRQAGGGNEQFF. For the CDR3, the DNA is TGTGCCAGCAGCCGACAGGCGGGGGGTGGGAATGAGCAGTTCTTC.

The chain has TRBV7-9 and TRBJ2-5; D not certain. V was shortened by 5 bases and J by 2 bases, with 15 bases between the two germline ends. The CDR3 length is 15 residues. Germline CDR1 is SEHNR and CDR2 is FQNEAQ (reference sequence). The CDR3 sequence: CASSPPGGPQETQYF. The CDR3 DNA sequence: TGTGCCAGCAGCCCCCCCGGTGGTCCACAAGAGACCCAGTACTTC.

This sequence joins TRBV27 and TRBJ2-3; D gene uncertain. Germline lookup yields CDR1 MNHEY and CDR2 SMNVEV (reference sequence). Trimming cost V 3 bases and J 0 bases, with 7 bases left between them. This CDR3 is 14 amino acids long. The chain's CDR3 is CASSFGRSTDTQYF. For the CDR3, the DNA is TGTGCCAGCAGTTTCGGCAGAAGCACAGATACGCAGTATTTT.

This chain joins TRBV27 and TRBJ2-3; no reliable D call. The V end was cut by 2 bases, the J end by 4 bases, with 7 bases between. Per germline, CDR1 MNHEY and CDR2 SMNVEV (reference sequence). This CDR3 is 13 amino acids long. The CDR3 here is CASSLHRSDTQYF. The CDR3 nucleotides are TGTGCCAGCAGTTTACACCGATCAGATACGCAGTATTTT.

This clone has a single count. CDR3 sequence (DNA): TGTGCCAGCAGTTTAAACAGGGTAGGTGACGAGCAGTACTTC. It codes for CASSLNRVGDEQYF. V is TRBV28 and J is TRBJ2-7; tentatively, D is TRBD1 (6 bases). Germline V lookup: CDR1 MDHEN, CDR2 SYDVKM. The CDR3 contains 14 residues. V was clipped by 2 bases and J by 5 bases, with 13 bases between them.

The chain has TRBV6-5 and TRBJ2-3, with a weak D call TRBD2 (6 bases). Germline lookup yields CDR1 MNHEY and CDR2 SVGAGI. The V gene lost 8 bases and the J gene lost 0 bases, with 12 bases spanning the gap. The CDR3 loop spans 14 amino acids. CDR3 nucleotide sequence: TGTGCCAGCTCGCGGGATTCTAGCACAGATACGCAGTATTTT. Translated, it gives CASSRDSSTDTQYF.

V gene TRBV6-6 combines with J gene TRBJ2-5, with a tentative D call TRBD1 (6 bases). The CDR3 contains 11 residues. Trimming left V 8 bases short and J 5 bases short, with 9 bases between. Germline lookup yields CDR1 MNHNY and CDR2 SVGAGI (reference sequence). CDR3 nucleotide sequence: TGTGCCAGCGGAAGGGGGGAGACCCAGTACTTC. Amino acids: CASGRGETQYF.

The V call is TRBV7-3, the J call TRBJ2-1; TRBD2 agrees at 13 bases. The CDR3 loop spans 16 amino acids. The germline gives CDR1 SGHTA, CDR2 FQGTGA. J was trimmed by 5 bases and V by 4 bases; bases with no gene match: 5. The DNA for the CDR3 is TGTGCCAGCAGCTCCTCACTAGCGGGAGGGAACAATGAGCAGTTCTTC. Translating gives CASSSSLAGGNNEQFF.

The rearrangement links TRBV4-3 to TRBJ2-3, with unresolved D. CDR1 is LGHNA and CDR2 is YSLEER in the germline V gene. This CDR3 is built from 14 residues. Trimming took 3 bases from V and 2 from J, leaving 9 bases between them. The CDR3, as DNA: TGCGCCAGCAGCCATCGAACGGACACAGATACGCAGTATTTT. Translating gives CASSHRTDTDTQYF.

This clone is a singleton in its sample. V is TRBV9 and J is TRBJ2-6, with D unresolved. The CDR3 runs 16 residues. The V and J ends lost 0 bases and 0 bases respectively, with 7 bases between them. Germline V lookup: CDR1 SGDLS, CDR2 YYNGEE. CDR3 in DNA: TGTGCCAGCAGCGTAGCTAAACACTCTGGGGCCAACGTCCTGACTTTC. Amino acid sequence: CASSVAKHSGANVLTF.

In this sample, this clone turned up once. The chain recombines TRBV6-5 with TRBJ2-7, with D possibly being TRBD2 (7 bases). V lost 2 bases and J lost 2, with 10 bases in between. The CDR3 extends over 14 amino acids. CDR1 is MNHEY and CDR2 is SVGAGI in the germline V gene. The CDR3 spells CASSYGGGTYEQYF. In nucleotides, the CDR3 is TGTGCCAGCAGTTACGGGGGGGGCACCTACGAGCAGTACTTC.